This T cell receptor (beta chain) is drawn from a study of cytomegalovirus exposure and HLA in healthy donors. The CDR3 is made up of 16 amino acids. V lost 5 bases and J lost 4; bases outside the gene matches: 9. Germline-derived CDR1 and CDR2 are LNHDA and SQIVND (reference sequence). The PCR used 60 Vbeta and 13 Jbeta primers. TCRdb's table, derived via immunoSEQ multiplex PCR, lists solely in-frame clones and lacks some. The data show about 130,000 clones, about three quarters seen once. This chain joins TRBV19 and TRBJ2-3; 10 bases fit TRBD1. The TCR was taken from a man in his forties in good health and CMV-seropositive. Sequencing input: PBMCs. The CDR3 region is CASSLSGTGVPDTQYF. The CDR3 DNA reads as TGTGCCAGTAGTTTATCCGGGACAGGGGTTCCAGATACGCAGTATTTT.